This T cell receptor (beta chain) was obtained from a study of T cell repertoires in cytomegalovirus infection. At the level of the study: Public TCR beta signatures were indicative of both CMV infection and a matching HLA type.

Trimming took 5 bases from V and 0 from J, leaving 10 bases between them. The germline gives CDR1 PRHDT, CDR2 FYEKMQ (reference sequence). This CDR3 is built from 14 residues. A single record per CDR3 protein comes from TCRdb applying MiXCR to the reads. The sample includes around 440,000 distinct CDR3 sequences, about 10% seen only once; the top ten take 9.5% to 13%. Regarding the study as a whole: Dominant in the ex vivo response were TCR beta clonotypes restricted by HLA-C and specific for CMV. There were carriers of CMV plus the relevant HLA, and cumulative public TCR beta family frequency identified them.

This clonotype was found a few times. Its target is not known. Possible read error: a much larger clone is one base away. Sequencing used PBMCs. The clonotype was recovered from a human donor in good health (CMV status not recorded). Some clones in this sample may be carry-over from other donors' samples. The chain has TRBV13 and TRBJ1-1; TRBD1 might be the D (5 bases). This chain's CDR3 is CASSLRELNTEAFF. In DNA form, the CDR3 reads TGTGCCAGCAGCCTCAGGGAACTGAACACTGAAGCTTTCTTT.